A selection of T cell receptor beta chains follows, all from one sample in a study of blood T cell repertoires in COVID-19. Data came from immunoSEQ multiplex PCR; TCRdb stores just in-frame clones and leaves some out. The data hold 200,000 to 250,000 clones, with approximately 90% observed a single time. The sample consisted of PBMCs or T cells enriched from blood (not recorded which). The receptors stem from a woman aged 25 to 39 who had recovered from COVID-19. The CDR3 runs from the conserved cysteine through the conserved F or W. The D gene is left open where the match is weak. Some rows mark clone size as missing; the rest say once, few, many or name a class of expanded clone.

J: TRBJ2-1; D: NA; size: few; V: TRBV7-2; length: 14; CDR3: CASSKGGQGPSLFF; DNA: TGTGCCAGCAGCAAAGGGGGTCAGGGTCCCTCCCTGTTCTTC
J: TRBJ2-7; D: NA; size: once; V: TRBV28; length: 12; CDR3: CASSFRNADFHF; DNA: TGTGCCAGCAGTTTTAGGAATGCGGACTTTCACTTC
J: TRBJ2-2; D: TRBD1; size: NA; V: TRBV7-9; length: 14; CDR3: CASSPGTATGELFF; DNA: TGTGCCAGCAGCCCCGGGACAGCTACCGGGGAGCTGTTTTTT
J: TRBJ1-6; D: NA; size: few; V: TRBV5-5; length: 15; CDR3: CASSLDWHPGSPLHF; DNA: TGTGCCAGCAGCTTGGATTGGCACCCAGGTTCACCCCTCCACTTT
J: TRBJ2-1; D: TRBD1; size: few; V: TRBV11-3; length: 14; CDR3: CASSPGQGYNEQFF; DNA: TGTGCCAGCAGCCCTGGACAGGGGTACAATGAGCAGTTCTTC
J: TRBJ1-5; D: NA; size: NA; V: TRBV28; length: 15; CDR3: CASSLLTGGNQPQHF; DNA: TGTGCCAGCAGTTTATTGACAGGAGGCAATCAGCCCCAGCATTTT
J: TRBJ1-3; D: NA; size: once; V: TRBV25-1; length: 14; CDR3: CASTGRFSGNTIYF; DNA: TGTGCCAGCACGGGGAGGTTCTCTGGAAACACCATATATTTT
J: TRBJ1-1; D: TRBD1; size: NA; V: TRBV30; length: 12; CDR3: CALDTGGVVAFF; DNA: TGTGCCTTAGACACAGGGGGCGTTGTAGCTTTCTTT
J: TRBJ2-1; D: TRBD1; size: once; V: TRBV18; length: 15; CDR3: CASSQGQVGSNEQFF; DNA: TGTGCCAGCTCCCAAGGACAGGTAGGGTCCAATGAGCAGTTCTTC
J: TRBJ1-2; D: NA; size: NA; V: TRBV2; length: 13; CDR3: CASNRGGSDGYTF; DNA: TGTGCCAGCAATCGCGGGGGGTCGGATGGCTACACCTTC
J: TRBJ2-1; D: TRBD2; size: NA; V: TRBV28; length: 16; CDR3: CASSPNSGRYYNEQFF; DNA: TGTGCCAGCAGTCCCAATAGCGGGAGGTACTACAATGAGCAGTTCTTC
J: TRBJ2-7; D: TRBD1; size: once; V: TRBV10-3; length: 14; CDR3: CAVQPGTGGDEQYF; DNA: TGTGCCGTCCAACCCGGGACAGGGGGTGACGAGCAGTACTTC
J: TRBJ2-5; D: TRBD2; size: NA; V: TRBV4-2; length: 17; CDR3: CASSQTSGRAFEETQYF; DNA: TGTGCCAGCAGCCAGACTAGCGGGAGGGCCTTTGAAGAGACCCAGTACTTC
J: TRBJ2-3; D: TRBD1; size: NA; V: TRBV12-5; length: 14; CDR3: CASGPQGPRDTQYF; DNA: TGTGCTAGTGGTCCACAGGGGCCCCGGGATACGCAGTATTTT
J: TRBJ2-1; D: TRBD1; size: NA; V: TRBV6-5; length: 16; CDR3: CASSYQGQGGYNEQFF; DNA: TGTGCCAGCAGTTACCAGGGACAGGGGGGGTACAATGAGCAGTTCTTC
J: TRBJ2-5; D: NA; size: NA; V: TRBV28; length: 15; CDR3: CASSRARTGSETQYF; DNA: TGTGCCAGCAGCCGAGCAAGAACGGGGTCAGAGACCCAGTACTTC
J: TRBJ1-1; D: TRBD1; size: NA; V: TRBV5-1; length: 15; CDR3: CASSPDGQGNTEAFF; DNA: TGCGCCAGCAGCCCCGATGGACAGGGGAACACTGAAGCTTTCTTT
J: TRBJ1-4; D: NA; size: NA; V: TRBV29-1; length: 14; CDR3: CSGRGGKTNEKLFF; DNA: TGCAGCGGCCGGGGAGGGAAGACTAATGAAAAACTGTTTTTT